A single sample gave rise to the 12 T cell receptor beta chains below, sequenced in a study of T cells in Graves' hyperthyroidism and ophthalmopathy. Amplification of TCR beta CDR3 regions was performed using RNA transcripts as template. Carried out on the TCR CDR3, a first-round RT-PCR used the HTBI primer set. TCRdb re-analysed the multiplex PCR reads in MiXCR, keeping a single row per CDR3 protein. The sample holds roughly 360,000 distinct CDR3 sequences, roughly 13% seen once. Sequenced material: blood. These receptors came from a man aged 25 to 40 with Graves' hyperthyroidism that later progressed to Graves' ophthalmopathy.

This clonotype was recorded at least ten times. The chain recombines TRBV12-3 or TRBV12-4 with TRBJ1-6; perhaps TRBD1 as D (6 bases). Trimming pared 4 bases from V and 3 bases from J, leaving 10 bases between. The CDR3 loop spans 15 amino acids. CDR3 bases: TGTGCCAGCAGTTACGGACAGATCTATAATTCACCCCTCCACTTT. Its protein is CASSYGQIYNSPLHF.

The sample holds many counts of this clonotype. The chain uses TRBV15 and TRBJ1-5; 7 bases are a match to TRBD1. Germline-derived CDR1 and CDR2 are LNHNV and YYDKDF (reference sequence). This CDR3 spans 14 amino acids. The junction had 5 bases not matched to a gene; V was cut back by 5 bases and J by 4 bases. This CDR3 is CATSGGQLNQPQHF. The CDR3 DNA reads TGTGCCACCAGCGGGGGACAGCTAAATCAGCCCCAGCATTTT.

This clonotype has a single count. The CDR3, as DNA: TGTGCCAGCAGCCCGGGAGCGGGTAGGCCCTCCTACGAGCAGTACTTC. Translating gives CASSPGAGRPSYEQYF. V and J are TRBV7-9 and TRBJ2-7; tentatively, D is TRBD2 (6 bases). This CDR3 has 16 amino acids. Germline V gives CDR1 SEHNR, CDR2 FQNEAQ (reference sequence). The V end was cut by 5 bases, the J end by 0 bases, with 17 bases between. The full variable domain, in which reference TRBV7-9 and TRBJ2-7 provide the parts outside the CDR3, is DTGVSQNPRHKITKRGQNVTFRCDPISEHNRLYWYRQTLGQGPEFLTYFQNEAQLEKSRLLSDRFSAERPKGSFSTLEIQRTEQGDSAMYLCASSPGAGRPSYEQYFGPGTRLTVT.

This clonotype has a count of ten or more. The rearrangement uses TRBV5-1 and TRBJ1-2; no definite D call. The CDR3 totals 15 residues. CDR1 and CDR2 (germline): SGHRS, YFSETQ. V lost 4 bases and J 6 bases, leaving 19 bases between the germline ends. CDR3 region: CASSAGEQNLHGYTF. CDR3 bases: TGCGCCAGCAGCGCCGGGGAACAGAATCTCCATGGCTACACCTTC. Using reference TRBV5-1 and TRBJ1-2 for the parts outside the CDR3, the full variable domain is KAGVTQTPRYLIKTRGQQVTLSCSPISGHRSVSWYQQTPGQGLQFLFEYFSETQRNKGNFPGRFSGRQFSNSRSEMNVSTLELGDSALYLCASSAGEQNLHGYTFGSGTRLTVV.

This clonotype was counted a few times. The rearrangement uses TRBV30 and TRBJ1-5, with D possibly being TRBD1 (6 bases). Trimming pared 4 bases from V and 2 bases from J, leaving 21 bases between. Germline CDR1 GTSNPN, CDR2 SVGIG (reference sequence). This CDR3 has 17 amino acids. CDR3 nucleotides: TGTGCCTGGACCAAGGGGGGGGCTGGGAAGGGCAATCAGCCCCAGCATTTT. It encodes CAWTKGGAGKGNQPQHF.

The table lists this clonotype with many counts. The chain joins TRBV11-3 to TRBJ1-4, with TRBD1 as a possible D gene (6 bases). Per germline, CDR1 SGHNT and CDR2 YENEEA. V lost 5 bases, J lost 0 bases, and 10 bases lay in between. The CDR3 spans 15 residues. CDR3 amino acids: CASSKWTATNEKLFF. DNA for the CDR3: TGTGCCAGCAGCAAGTGGACAGCAACTAATGAAAAACTGTTTTTT.

This clonotype was picked up many times. The chain carries TRBV5-1 and TRBJ1-4, with D perhaps TRBD1 (6 bases). V was shortened by 5 bases and J by 0 bases, with 23 bases between the two germline ends. The CDR3 is 19 amino acids. CDR1 and CDR2 (germline): SGHRS, YFSETQ. The CDR3 DNA sequence: TGCGCCAGCAGTTTCAGGTCAGGGGATTCCGGAGCAACTAATGAAAAACTGTTTTTT. Protein product: CASSFRSGDSGATNEKLFF.

In its sample, this clonotype was seen many times. This rearrangement joins TRBV12-3 or TRBV12-4 to TRBJ1-2; tentative D call: TRBD1 (6 bases). The CDR3 sequence is 14 residues long. The V gene lost 6 bases and the J gene lost 5 bases, with 16 bases spanning the gap. The DNA for the CDR3 is TGTGCCAGCAGGGCGACACGAGGGGGTTATGGCTACACCTTC. Its protein product is CASRATRGGYGYTF.

This clonotype was picked up many times. This chain joins TRBV10-3 and TRBJ1-2; a weak D match, TRBD1 (5 bases). The length of the CDR3 is 15 residues. In germline, CDR1 is ENHRY, CDR2 SYGVKD. V shed 1 base and J shed 5 bases, with 14 bases lying between them. The CDR3 nucleotides are TGTGCCATCAGTGAGTGGGAAGGGGTGGCTTATGGCTACACCTTC. It specifies CAISEWEGVAYGYTF.

There are a few counts of this clonotype. V is TRBV12-3 or TRBV12-4 and J is TRBJ2-7; TRBD1 might be the D (5 bases). The CDR3 length is 13 residues. V was clipped by 5 bases and J by 4 bases, with 12 bases between them. The CDR3: CASSTTGYYEQYF. Here the CDR3 DNA reads TGTGCCAGCAGTACTACAGGATATTACGAGCAGTACTTC.

In the case of this clonotype: At one of its ends the junction is not consistent with the germline gene, which may arise from a read error. The gene calls are TRBV15 and TRBJ2-3; the match to TRBD2 covers 12 bases. The CDR3 runs to 16 residues. Germline CDR1 and CDR2: LNHNV and YYDKDF (reference sequence). The CDR3 region has the DNA TGTACCACCAGCCTCCGACTAGCGGGGGGCACAGATACGCAGTATTTT. It translates to CTTSLRLAGGTDTQYF.

At least ten counts were recorded for this clonotype. J is TRBJ2-7 and V is TRBV11-3, with 10 bases aligning to TRBD2. The germline V gene encodes CDR1 SGHNT and CDR2 YENEEA. V lost 5 bases and J lost 6; bases outside the gene matches: 4. The CDR3 sequence is 13 residues long. CDR3: CASSTSGDLEQYF. The DNA for the CDR3 is TGTGCCAGCAGCACTAGCGGGGACCTCGAGCAGTACTTC.